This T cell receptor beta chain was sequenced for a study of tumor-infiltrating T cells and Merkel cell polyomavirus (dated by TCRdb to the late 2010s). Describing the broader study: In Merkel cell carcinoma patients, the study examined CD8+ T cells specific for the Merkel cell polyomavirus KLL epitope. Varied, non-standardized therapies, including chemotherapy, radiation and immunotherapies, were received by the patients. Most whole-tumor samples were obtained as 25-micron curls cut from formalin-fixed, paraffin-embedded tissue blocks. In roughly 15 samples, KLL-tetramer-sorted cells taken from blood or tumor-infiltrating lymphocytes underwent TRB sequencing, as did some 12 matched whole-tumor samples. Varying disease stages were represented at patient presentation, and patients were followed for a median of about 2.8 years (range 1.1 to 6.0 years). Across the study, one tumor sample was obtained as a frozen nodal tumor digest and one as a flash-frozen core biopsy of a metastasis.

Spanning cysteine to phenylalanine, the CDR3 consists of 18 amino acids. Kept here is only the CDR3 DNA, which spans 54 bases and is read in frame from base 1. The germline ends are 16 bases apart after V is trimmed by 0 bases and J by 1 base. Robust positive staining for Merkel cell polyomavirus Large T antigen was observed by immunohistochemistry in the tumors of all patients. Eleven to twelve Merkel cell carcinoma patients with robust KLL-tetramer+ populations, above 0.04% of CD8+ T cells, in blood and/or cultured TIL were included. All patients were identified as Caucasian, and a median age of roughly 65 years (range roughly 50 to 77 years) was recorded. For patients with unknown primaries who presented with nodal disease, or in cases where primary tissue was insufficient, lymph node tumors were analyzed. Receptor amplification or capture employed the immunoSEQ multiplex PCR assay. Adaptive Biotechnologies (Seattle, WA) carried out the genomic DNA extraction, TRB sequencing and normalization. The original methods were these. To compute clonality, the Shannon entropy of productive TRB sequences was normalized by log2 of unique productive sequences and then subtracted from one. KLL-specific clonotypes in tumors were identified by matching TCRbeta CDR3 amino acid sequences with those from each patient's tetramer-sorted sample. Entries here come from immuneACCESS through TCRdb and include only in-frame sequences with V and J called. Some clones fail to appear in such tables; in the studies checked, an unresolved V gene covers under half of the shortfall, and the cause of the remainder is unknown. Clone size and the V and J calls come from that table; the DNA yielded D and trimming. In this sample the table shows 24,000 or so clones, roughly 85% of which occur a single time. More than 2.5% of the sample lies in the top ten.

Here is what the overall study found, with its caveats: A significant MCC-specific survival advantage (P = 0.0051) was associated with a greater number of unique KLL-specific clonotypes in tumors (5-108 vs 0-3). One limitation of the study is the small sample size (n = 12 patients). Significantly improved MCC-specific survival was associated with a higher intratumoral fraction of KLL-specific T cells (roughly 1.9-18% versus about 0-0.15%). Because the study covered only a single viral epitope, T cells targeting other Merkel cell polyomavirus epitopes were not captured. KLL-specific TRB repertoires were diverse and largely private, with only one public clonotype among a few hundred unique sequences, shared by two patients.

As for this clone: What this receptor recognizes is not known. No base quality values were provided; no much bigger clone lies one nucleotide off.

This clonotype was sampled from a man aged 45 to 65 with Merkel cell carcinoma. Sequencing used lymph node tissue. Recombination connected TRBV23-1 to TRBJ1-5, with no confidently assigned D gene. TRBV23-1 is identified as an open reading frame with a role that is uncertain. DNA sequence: TGCGCCAGCAGTCAATCGGAGGGCAGGAGGGAGAGCAATCAGCCCCAGCATTTT. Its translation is CASSQSEGRRESNQPQHF.